The rows below give T cell receptor beta chains drawn from one sample of a study of CD8+ T cells in alopecia areata. The protocol was immunoSEQ multiplex PCR, while the TCRdb copy is restricted to in-frame clones and leaves out a portion. The table has some 120,000 clones, 40% to 55% seen once. Sequenced input: NKG2D-low CD8+ T cells sorted from blood. The receptors stem from a human donor with alopecia areata. CDR3s include the opening cysteine and the closing phenylalanine or tryptophan. D genes are given only for firm matches. Clone size is stated in some rows and not others, as once, few, many or a class when expanded.

d_gene	v_gene	j_gene	abundance	CDR3aa	CDR3nt
NA	TRBV2	TRBJ1-4	NA	CASSVWGLQEKLFF	TGTGCCAGCAGTGTTTGGGGGCTTCAGGAAAAACTGTTTTTT
NA	TRBV7-9	TRBJ2-1	few	CASSPAANEQFF	TGTGCCAGCAGCCCCGCAGCCAATGAGCAGTTCTTC
NA	TRBV6-6	TRBJ2-7	few	CASSYLVYDYEQYF	TGTGCCAGCAGTTACCTCGTATACGACTACGAGCAGTACTTC
NA	TRBV7-9	TRBJ1-4	NA	CASSLEGLDEKLFF	TGTGCCAGCAGCTTAGAGGGTCTTGATGAAAAACTGTTTTTT
NA	TRBV2	TRBJ2-5	NA	CASRGEETQYF	TGTGCCAGCAGAGGCGAAGAGACCCAGTACTTC
TRBD2	TRBV7-6	TRBJ2-1	NA	CASSGWTSGRIVDEQFF	TGTGCCAGCAGCGGGTGGACTAGCGGGAGGATCGTTGATGAGCAGTTCTTC
TRBD2	TRBV7-9	TRBJ2-1	NA	CASSETSGRVYHEQFF	TGTGCCAGCAGCGAGACTAGCGGGAGGGTCTACCATGAGCAGTTCTTC
NA	TRBV27	TRBJ2-1	once	CASSLSVSEQFF	TGTGCCAGCAGTTTATCCGTATCTGAGCAGTTCTTC
TRBD1	TRBV7-9	TRBJ2-1	few	CASSLFPGQSSYNEQFF	TGTGCCAGCAGCTTATTCCCGGGACAGAGCTCCTACAATGAGCAGTTCTTC
NA	TRBV25-1	TRBJ2-7	NA	CASSDRYSLAYEQYF	TGTGCCAGCAGTGATCGGTACAGCCTTGCCTACGAGCAGTACTTC
TRBD2	TRBV9	TRBJ2-1	NA	CASSVPSSGGDYNEQFF	TGTGCCAGCAGCGTCCCCTCTAGCGGGGGGGACTACAATGAGCAGTTCTTC
NA	TRBV28	TRBJ1-2	NA	CASSPGLPNYGYTF	TGTGCCAGCAGTCCGGGGCTTCCTAACTATGGCTACACCTTC
NA	TRBV29-1	TRBJ2-3	NA	CSVEGGRSTDTQYF	TGCAGCGTTGAAGGCGGACGGAGCACAGATACGCAGTATTTT
NA	TRBV27	TRBJ1-4	NA	CASSDSGGAGEKLFF	TGTGCCAGCAGTGACTCGGGAGGGGCGGGTGAAAAACTGTTTTTT
NA	TRBV12-5	TRBJ2-7	NA	CASGSDNYEQYF	TGTGCTAGTGGTTCCGATAACTACGAGCAGTACTTC
NA	TRBV27	TRBJ2-4	few	CASSFSGSKNIQYF	TGTGCCAGCAGTTTTTCGGGTTCCAAAAACATTCAGTACTTC
TRBD1	TRBV5-1	TRBJ2-1	NA	CASSLGTASYNEQFF	TGCGCCAGCAGCCTGGGGACAGCTTCCTACAATGAGCAGTTCTTC